This T cell receptor beta chain was sequenced in a study of OX40 agonist ivuxolimab in advanced cancers. Study summary: Dosing consisted of intravenous ivuxolimab at 0.01 to 10 mg/kg every 2 weeks.

Turning to this clone: The antigen is undetermined.

The table came from immunoSEQ multiplex PCR; TCRdb's copy has only in-frame clones and leaves some out. In the table there are around 21,000 clones, around 80% of which are singletons. V lost 3 bases and J lost 0, with 15 bases in between. CDR1 is MNHNS, CDR2 SASEGT, per germline. There are 17 residues in the CDR3. Broader study findings: Among the lowest peripheral clonal expansion occurred in 0.1-3.0 mg/kg partial responders. Some nonresponders also had low normalized T-cell clonal expansion.

The sampling schedule covered blood at baseline, cycle 4 day 1, and cycle 7 day 1. The sequenced sample was CD4+ or CD8+ T cells sorted from blood, obtained in a trial of the OX40 agonist ivuxolimab. The clonotype comes from an adult with an advanced solid tumor such as melanoma, head and neck, liver or kidney cancer. The rearrangement joins TRBV6-1 to TRBJ1-5; D is unclear. CDR3 nucleotides: TGTGCCAGCAGTGAGGACCCTCGCTCCTTTAGCAATCAGCCCCAGCATTTT. It yields the protein CASSEDPRSFSNQPQHF.